Reported below is one T cell receptor beta chain. The specificity of this receptor is unknown. No qualities accompany the bases; no much larger clone lies one base away. Other DNA sequences in the sample encode the same CDR3. The immunoSEQ Assay, a bias-controlled multiplex PCR, was used to amplify TCRbeta CDR3 regions from genomic DNA. Per the authors' processing: Within the assay, amplification of reference gene primers was used to estimate how many nucleated cells each sample contained. Sequence reads were collapsed and filtered to measure the absolute abundance of every unique TCRbeta CDR3 rearrangement. Productive Simpson clonality was computed per sample as the square root of Simpson's diversity index over productive rearrangements. As stored in TCRdb, this immuneACCESS dataset retains in-frame rearrangements with V and J assigned. A fraction of the clones does not appear; measured against another copy, unresolved V genes explain less than half of the discrepancy, and the remainder lacks a known reason. The DNA gave D and trimming, while V, J and clone size come from that table. The sample table lists some 200,000 clones, around nine tenths of them with a count of one. Clones ranked in the top ten supply roughly 3.3% of the sample.

Whole blood was collected in K2EDTA tubes by collaborating institutions according to the institutions' own protocols. For TCRbeta analysis, collaborators shipped samples as frozen whole blood, isolated PBMCs, or DNA extracted from either of those sample types. The source of the sample is a study of blood T cell repertoires in COVID-19 (dated by TCRdb to about 2020). For context, the study as a whole: Samples covering the acute and convalescent phases of COVID-19 were provided by collaborators in the United States, Italy and Spain. Where HLA class I and class II types were available, the types were taken from metadata supplied by the sample provider, not from assay-based typing. Samples came from the ongoing ImmuneRACE study (first 160 participants) plus 1,254 subjects from 6 global collaborators. Sample metadata almost always included a de-identified subject ID, COVID-19 status, age in years and sex. Subjects who had been exposed to COVID-19, were actively infected with it, or had recovered from it provided the deeply sampled blood TCRbeta repertoires that made up the dataset. The repertoires were released in a freely available public database meant as a resource for research on the immune response to SARS-CoV-2. The material from the prospective study consisted of cDNA or gDNA derived from T cells, B-cell-depleted T cells, or PBMCs. The paper's findings and limits, for the study overall: How much clinical and demographic metadata was included differed by source and by participant, and the metadata was provided uncurated.

The CDR1 and CDR2 encoded by the germline V gene (reference sequence) are SEHNR and FQNEAQ. The trim is 2 bases for V and 1 base for J, with a gap of 11 bases between the germline ends. The CDR3 numbers 15 residues from cysteine through phenylalanine. Only the CDR3 region is kept as DNA, spanning 45 bases read in frame from base 1. The sequence was obtained from a man younger than 35 with active or convalescent COVID-19. Sequenced material: peripheral blood. Recombination connected TRBV7-9 to TRBJ1-1, with the D gene too uncertain to name. The bases read TGTGCCAGCAGCTTAATCATAGGAGAGAACACTGAAGCTTTCTTT. Translated, it reads CASSLIIGENTEAFF.